Listed below are T cell receptor beta chains from one sample, sequenced in a study of CD4 and CD8 cells across lung adenocarcinoma regions. One entry per CDR3 protein results from TCRdb running MiXCR on the PCR reads. This sample yields around 25,000 distinct CDR3 sequences, of which about half are seen a single time; 48% belongs to the top ten. Source material: CD8+ T cells from the center of a lung tumor. Source of these receptors: a male donor with lung adenocarcinoma. The CD4 and CD8 labels of this study may be unreliable. Both conserved end residues are part of each CDR3. The D gene is left open where the match is weak. Size values are once, few and many counts, or a class for expanded clones, and some rows have none.

clone_size,j_call,v_call,d_call,cdr3_aa,cdr3_nt
NA,TRBJ2-1,TRBV12-3/TRBV12-4,NA,CASRPQGISYNEQFF,TGTGCCAGCAGACCGCAGGGGATCTCCTACAATGAGCAGTTCTTC
NA,TRBJ2-3,TRBV6-1,NA,CASSEPWASGTDEQYF,NA
many,TRBJ2-7,TRBV27,TRBD2,CATPPGLATSYEQYF,TGTGCCACCCCCCCCGGACTAGCCACGTCCTACGAGCAGTACTTC
few,TRBJ1-4,TRBV6-5,TRBD1,CASSSRDRVYEKLFF,TGTGCCAGCAGTTCTAGGGACAGGGTGTATGAAAAACTGTTTTTT
many,TRBJ2-1,TRBV7-2,NA,CASSFADHSYNEQFF,TGTGCCAGCAGCTTTGCGGACCACTCCTACAATGAGCAGTTCTTC
NA,TRBJ2-3,TRBV10-3,TRBD2,CAMGTGGGGTDTQYF,TGTGCCATGGGGACTGGGGGGGGTGGCACAGATACGCAGTATTTT
NA,TRBJ1-5,TRBV27,NA,CASSLIGDQPQHF,TGTGCCAGCAGTTTAATAGGCGATCAGCCCCAGCATTTT
many,TRBJ1-1,TRBV6-1,NA,CASSEDRRYLPGAFF,TGTGCCAGCAGTGAAGACAGGCGATACCTACCTGGGGCTTTCTTT
NA,TRBJ2-4,TRBV6-1,NA,CASSERGRGGKDMQYF,TGTGCCAGCAGTGAAAGGGGCAGGGGAGGCAAAGACATGCAGTACTTT
few,TRBJ2-3,TRBV6-1,NA,CASRDKDTQYF,TGTGCCAGCCGGGACAAAGATACCCAGTACTTT
NA,TRBJ2-1,TRBV20-1,TRBD1,CSAVGQGRPNEQFF,TGCAGTGCTGTCGGACAGGGTAGGCCCAATGAGCAGTTCTTC
many,TRBJ1-1,TRBV6-5,NA,CASSLQINTEAFF,TGTGCCAGCAGTCTACAGATAAACACTGAAGCTTTCTTT
NA,TRBJ1-1,TRBV19,NA,CASVRGRSRGTEAFF,TGTGCCAGTGTCCGGGGGAGAAGTCGGGGGACTGAAGCTTTCTTT
few,TRBJ2-3,TRBV7-2,NA,CASSLGRGLATDTQYF,TGTGCCAGCAGCTTAGGAAGGGGTCTAGCGACAGATACGCAGTATTTT
many,TRBJ2-1,TRBV6-1,NA,CASRSQPPTGNEQFF,TGTGCCAGCAGATCACAACCCCCCACAGGGAATGAGCAGTTCTTC
NA,TRBJ2-3,TRBV6-1,NA,CASSETWASGTNAQFF,NA
once,TRBJ2-7,TRBV25-1,TRBD1,CAGRGLGGTDMQYF,TGTGCCGGCAGGGGGCTGGGAGGCACAGATATGCAGTACTTC
NA,TRBJ2-7,TRBV15,TRBD1,CATSLDRGLYEQYF,TGTGCCACCAGCCTTGACAGGGGGCTGTACGAGCAGTACTTC
many,TRBJ1-4,TRBV6-1,TRBD1,CASSVDRGKGSVF,TGTGCCAGCAGTGTGGACAGGGGGAAGGGGTCTGTTTTT
NA,TRBJ1-1,TRBV28,NA,CASTEAFF,TGTGCCAGCACTGAAGCTTTCTTT
NA,TRBJ1-1,TRBV6-5,TRBD1,CASQLIQGAVQAFF,TGTGCCAGTCAGCTTATACAGGGGGCTGTTCAGGCTTTCTTT
NA,TRBJ1-2,TRBV27,TRBD1,CASSLGRGHGYTF,TGTGCCAGCAGTTTAGGCAGGGGGCACGGCTACACCTTC
NA,TRBJ2-7,TRBV7-8,NA,CASSLELAYEQYF,TGTGCCAGCAGCTTAGAATTGGCCTACGAGCAGTACTTC
NA,TRBJ2-1,TRBV6-4,TRBD2,CASSHSTGGHEQFF,TGTGCCAGCAGCCACTCGACGGGAGGCCATGAGCAGTTCTTC
once,TRBJ2-1,TRBV4-2,TRBD2,CASRGTSGFINEQFF,TGTGCCAGCAGGGGGACTAGCGGGTTCATCAATGAGCAGTTCTTC
NA,TRBJ2-3,TRBV6-5,NA,CASSYTRPTGLWTTNMQYF,TGTGCCAGCAGTTATACCAGACCCACGGGGCTGTGGACCACAAACATGCAGTATTTC
many,TRBJ2-3,TRBV12-3/TRBV12-4,NA,CASSTGTGLDTQYF,TGTGCCAGCAGTACCGGGACGGGTTTGGATACGCAGTATTTT
NA,TRBJ2-2,TRBV10-2,TRBD1,CVLRAGTGNTGAQFF,TGCGTCCTGAGAGCCGGGACAGGGAACACAGGGGCGCAGTTTTTT
NA,TRBJ2-7,TRBV27,NA,CASSLVWGQFYEQYF,TGTGCCAGCAGTTTAGTCTGGGGCCAGTTCTACGAGCAGTACTTC
once,TRBJ2-3,TRBV27,NA,CASSLSGRLAENTQYF,TGTGCCAGCAGTTTATCGGGTCGGTTAGCCGAAAATACTCAGTACTTT
NA,TRBJ2-5,TRBV10-1,TRBD1,CARKPPPGQGCSGEKAQYF,TGCGCCAGGAAGCCCCCACCGGGACAGGGGTGCTCTGGGGAAAAGGCCCAGTACTTC
NA,TRBJ2-5,TRBV11-2,NA,CASSLESRLVAFF,TGTGCCAGCAGCTTAGAGAGTCGGCTAGTAGCGTTCTTC
many,TRBJ1-5,TRBV12-3/TRBV12-4,NA,CASSLLDGNQPQHF,TGTGCCAGCAGTTTGCTCGATGGGAATCAGCCCCAGCATTTT
NA,TRBJ2-1,TRBV20-1,TRBD2,CSARDLSLPSGSSYNEQFF,TGCAGTGCTAGAGATCTTTCACTCCCTAGCGGAAGCTCCTACAATGAGCAGTTCTTC
many,TRBJ2-7,TRBV6-1,NA,CASTLSGSAEQYF,TGTGCCAGCACTCTCTCGGGATCCGCCGAGCAGTACTTC
NA,TRBJ2-1,TRBV6-1,TRBD2,CASRALAGGHHSEQFF,TGTGCCAGCAGAGCACTAGCGGGAGGACATCATAGTGAGCAGTTCTTC
once,TRBJ2-2,TRBV10-1,TRBD2,CASSESGGRDTEALFF,TGCGCCAGCAGTGAGTCGGGCGGGAGAGACACCGAGGCGCTGTTTTTT
NA,TRBJ1-1,TRBV6-1,NA,CASRRQGMNTEAFF,TGTGCCAGCAGACGGCAGGGGATGAACACTGAAGCTTTCTTT
few,TRBJ2-4,TRBV9,NA,CASSVKGFGKNIQYF,TGTGCCAGCAGCGTAAAGGGTTTCGGAAAAAACATTCAGTACTTC
NA,TRBJ2-4,TRBV6-5,NA,CASSYTKGAGGQDTQYF,TGTGCCAGCAGTTACACCAAGGGGGCGGGAGGCCAGGACACGCAGTACTTC
NA,TRBJ1-5,TRBV10-3,TRBD1,CAIKDRGLGPQHF,TGTGCCATTAAAGACAGGGGATTAGGGCCCCAGCATTTT
medium-sized,TRBJ2-1,TRBV6-1,NA,CASSQSSYEQFF,TGTGCCAGCAGTCAGAGCTCCTACGAGCAGTTCTTC